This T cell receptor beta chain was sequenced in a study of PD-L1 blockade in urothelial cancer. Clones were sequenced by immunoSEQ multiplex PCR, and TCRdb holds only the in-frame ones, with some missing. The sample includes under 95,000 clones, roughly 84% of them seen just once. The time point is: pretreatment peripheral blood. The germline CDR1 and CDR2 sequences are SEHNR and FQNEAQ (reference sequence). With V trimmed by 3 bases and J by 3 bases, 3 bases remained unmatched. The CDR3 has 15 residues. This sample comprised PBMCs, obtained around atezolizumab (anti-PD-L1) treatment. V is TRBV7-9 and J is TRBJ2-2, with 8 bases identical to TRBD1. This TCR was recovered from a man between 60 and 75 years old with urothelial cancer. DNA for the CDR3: TGTGCCAGCAGCTTGGACAGGGTGGACACCGGGGAGCTGTTTTTT. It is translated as CASSLDRVDTGELFF.